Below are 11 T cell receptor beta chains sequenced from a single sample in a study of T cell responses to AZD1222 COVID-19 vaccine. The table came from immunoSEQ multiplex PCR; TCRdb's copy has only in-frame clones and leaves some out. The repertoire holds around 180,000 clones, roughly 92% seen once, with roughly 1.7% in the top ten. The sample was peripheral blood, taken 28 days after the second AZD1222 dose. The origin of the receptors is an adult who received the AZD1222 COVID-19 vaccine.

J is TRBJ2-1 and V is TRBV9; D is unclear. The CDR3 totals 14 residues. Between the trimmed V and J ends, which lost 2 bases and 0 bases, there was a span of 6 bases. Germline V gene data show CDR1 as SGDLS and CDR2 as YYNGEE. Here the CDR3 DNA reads TGTGCCAGCAGCGTGCCGAGCTCCTACAATGAGCAGTTCTTC. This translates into CASSVPSSYNEQFF.

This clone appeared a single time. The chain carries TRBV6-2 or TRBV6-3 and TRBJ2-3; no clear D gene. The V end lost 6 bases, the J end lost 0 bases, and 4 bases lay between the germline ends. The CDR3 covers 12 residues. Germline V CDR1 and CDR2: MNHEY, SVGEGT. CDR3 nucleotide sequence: TGTGCCAGCAGCCAGAGCACAGATACGCAGTATTTT. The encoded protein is CASSQSTDTQYF.

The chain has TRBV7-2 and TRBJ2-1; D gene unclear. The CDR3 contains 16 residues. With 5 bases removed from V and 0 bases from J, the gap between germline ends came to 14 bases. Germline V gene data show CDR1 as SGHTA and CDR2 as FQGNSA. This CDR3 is CASSPLGSGSYNEQFF. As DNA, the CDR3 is TGTGCCAGCAGCCCCCTCGGATCCGGCTCCTACAATGAGCAGTTCTTC.

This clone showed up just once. The CDR3 DNA sequence: TGTGCCAGCAGCCAAGACAGGGCCTCATCAACAACTAATGAAAAACTGTTTTTT. It codes for CASSQDRASSTTNEKLFF. The rearrangement uses TRBV3-1 (or the pseudogene TRBV3-2) and TRBJ1-4; a possible D gene is TRBD1 (5 bases). The CDR3 contains 18 residues. The germline V and J ends were trimmed by 0 bases and 0 bases, with 14 bases remaining between them. Germline V lookup: CDR1 LGHDT, CDR2 YNNKEL (reference sequence).

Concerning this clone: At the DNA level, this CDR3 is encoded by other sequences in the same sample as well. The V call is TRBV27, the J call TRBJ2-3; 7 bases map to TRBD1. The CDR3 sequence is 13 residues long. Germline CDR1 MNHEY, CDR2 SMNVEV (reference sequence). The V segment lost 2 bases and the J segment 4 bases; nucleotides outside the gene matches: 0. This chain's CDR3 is CASSLQGADTQYF. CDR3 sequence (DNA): TGTGCCAGCAGTTTACAGGGGGCAGATACGCAGTATTTT.

CDR3 sequence: CASSLVREPLSGANVLTF. The CDR3 DNA reads TGTGCCAGCAGCTTGGTACGGGAACCCCTCTCTGGGGCCAACGTCCTGACTTTC. The chain has TRBV5-8 and TRBJ2-6; D may be TRBD2 (5 bases). The V end was cut by 0 bases, the J end by 0 bases, with 13 bases between. CDR1 is SGHTS, CDR2 YDEGEE, per germline. The CDR3 has 18 residues.

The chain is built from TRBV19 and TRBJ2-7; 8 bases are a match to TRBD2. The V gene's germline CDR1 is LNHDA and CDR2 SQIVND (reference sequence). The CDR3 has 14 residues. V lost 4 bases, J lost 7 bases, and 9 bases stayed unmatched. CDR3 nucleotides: TGTGCCAGTAGTACTCCGGGACTAGTTTATGAGCAGTACTTC. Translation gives CASSTPGLVYEQYF.

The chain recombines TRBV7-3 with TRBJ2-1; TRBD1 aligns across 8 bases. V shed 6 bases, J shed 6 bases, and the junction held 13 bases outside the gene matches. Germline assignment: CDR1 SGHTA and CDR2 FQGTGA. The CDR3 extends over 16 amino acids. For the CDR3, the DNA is TGTGCCAGCAGTTCAAACGGCGCTCAGGGGGCCAATGAGCAGTTCTTC. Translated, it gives CASSSNGAQGANEQFF.

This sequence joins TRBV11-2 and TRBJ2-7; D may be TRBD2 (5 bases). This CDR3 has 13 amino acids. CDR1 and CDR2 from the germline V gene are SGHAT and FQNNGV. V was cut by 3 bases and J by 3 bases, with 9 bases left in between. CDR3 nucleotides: TGTGCCAGCAGCTTCGCTAGCTACTACGAGCAGTACTTC. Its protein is CASSFASYYEQYF.

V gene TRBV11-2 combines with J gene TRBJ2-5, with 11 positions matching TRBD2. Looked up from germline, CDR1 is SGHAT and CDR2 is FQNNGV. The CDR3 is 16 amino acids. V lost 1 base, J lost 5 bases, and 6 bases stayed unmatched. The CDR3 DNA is TGTGCCAGCAGCTTAGGACTAGCGGGAAGCGGGGAGACCCAGTACTTC. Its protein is CASSLGLAGSGETQYF.

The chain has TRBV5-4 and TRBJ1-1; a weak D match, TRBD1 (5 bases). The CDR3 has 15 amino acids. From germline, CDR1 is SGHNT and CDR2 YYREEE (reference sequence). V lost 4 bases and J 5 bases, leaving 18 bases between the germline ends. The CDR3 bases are TGTGCCAGCAGCAACCAGCAGGCAGGGAGGACTGAAGCTTTCTTT. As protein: CASSNQQAGRTEAFF.